This T cell receptor (beta chain) is drawn from a study of molecular identifiers for immune sequencing clone quantification. TCR libraries were built in bulk with a published protocol and specific TCR primers. TCRdb reanalysed the PCR reads using MiXCR and keeps one entry per CDR3 protein. This table holds approximately 670,000 distinct CDR3 sequences, 15% to 20% found once. V was trimmed by 1 base and J by 1 base, leaving 11 bases between them. CDR1 and CDR2 from the germline V gene are SEHNR and FQNEAQ (reference sequence). The CDR3 is made up of 15 amino acids. This clonotype was seen repeatedly, ten times or more. Libraries of naive CD8 T cells were made from around 20,000 to 1,000,000 sorted cells. They used 10%, 30% or 50% RNA.

Material: naive CD8+ T cells from blood, with Jurkat cell RNA spiked in. The subset denotes: FACS-sorted CD8+CD4-CCR7+CD45RA+ naive T cells. The clonotype originates from a human donor in good health. Some libraries in this study had Jurkat cell RNA spiked in. The chain employs TRBV7-9 and TRBJ2-7; TRBD1 might be the D (6 bases). CDR3 nucleotides: TGTGCCAGCAGCTTAGTCACAGGGAGATCCTACGAGCAGTACTTC. Protein product: CASSLVTGRSYEQYF.